The 6 T cell receptor beta chains listed next were all sequenced from one sample in a study of cytomegalovirus exposure and HLA in healthy donors. PCR involved 60 Vbeta and 13 Jbeta primers. Produced via immunoSEQ multiplex PCR; TCRdb's table is partial and in-frame only. The sample lists roughly 170,000 clones; around 80% were seen once. Sequencing used PBMCs. Receptor source: a female donor in good health and CMV-seronegative.

CDR3 DNA: TGTGCCAGCAGCCCGTGGACAGGACTAACGGCCAATGGCAATCAGCCCCAGCATTTT. It yields the protein CASSPWTGLTANGNQPQHF. The J gene is TRBJ1-5, the V gene TRBV28; 7 bases are shared with TRBD1. CDR1 and CDR2 from the germline V gene are MDHEN and SYDVKM. With 6 bases clipped from V and 2 bases from J, the junction kept 19 bases outside the gene matches. The CDR3 length is 19 residues.

This clone was seen more than once but under ten times. V and J are TRBV30 and TRBJ2-7; D may be TRBD1 (6 bases). Germline values: CDR1 GTSNPN, CDR2 SVGIG (reference sequence). V shed 1 base and J shed 5 bases, with 12 bases lying between them. There are 13 residues in the CDR3. The CDR3 spells CAWSAQGFHEQYF. CDR3 DNA: TGTGCCTGGAGTGCACAGGGATTCCACGAGCAGTACTTC.

This clone came up once. The chain employs TRBV29-1 and TRBJ2-7; the D gene is possibly TRBD1 (5 bases). The V end lost 8 bases, the J end lost 7 bases, and 18 bases lay between the germline ends. The CDR3 contains 12 residues. The germline CDR1 and CDR2 sequences are SQVTM and ANQGSEA. The CDR3 nucleotides read TGCAGCCAGGGTGGGAAATATGTAGAGCAGTACTTC. Residues: CSQGGKYVEQYF.

The V call is TRBV4-3, the J call TRBJ2-7, with D possibly matching TRBD2 (5 bases). The length of the CDR3 is 15 residues. Trimming removed 0 bases from V and 3 bases from J, with 12 bases in between. Germline V gene lookup returns CDR1 LGHNA and CDR2 YSLEER. The CDR3 sequence is CASSQDRETDYEQYF. In nucleotides, the CDR3 is TGCGCCAGCAGCCAAGACCGGGAAACGGACTACGAGCAGTACTTC.

The chain combines TRBV29-1 with TRBJ1-2; no definite D call. The germline CDR1 and CDR2 sequences are SQVTM and ANQGSEA. This CDR3 spans 15 amino acids. V was pared by 0 bases and J by 3 bases, with 14 bases between. CDR3 nucleotide sequence: TGCAGCGTTGAAGATTTCCCAGGCCATGACTATGGCTACACCTTC. The encoded protein is CSVEDFPGHDYGYTF.

The table lists this clone with a few counts. The CDR3 DNA reads as TGTGCCAGCAGCTCCAGGGGCCCGGTGTCACCCCTCCACTTT. Residues: CASSSRGPVSPLHF. This chain connects TRBV28 to TRBJ1-6, with D maybe TRBD1 (6 bases). The CDR3 length is 14 residues. Germline V gene data show CDR1 as MDHEN and CDR2 as SYDVKM. The V end was cut by 6 bases, the J end by 10 bases, with 16 bases between.